Listed below are T cell receptor beta chains from one sample, sequenced in a study of metastatic and nonmetastatic thyroid tumors. TCRdb called clones again from the PCR reads with MiXCR. Of about 5,000 clones in the sample, under 30% were seen once. Sequencing used adjacent normal tissue. The receptors shown here come from a female donor with papillary thyroid cancer or a benign thyroid nodule (not recorded which). Some clones in this sample may be carry-over from other donors' samples. Each CDR3 is given with its conserved first and last residue.

cdr3_aa: CASSIRATALHEQYF
cdr3_length: 15
j_call: TRBJ2-7
v_call: TRBV6-2/TRBV6-3

cdr3_aa: CASSISLASTGGTEAFF
cdr3_length: 17
j_call: TRBJ1-1
v_call: TRBV19

cdr3_aa: CASSEYPAGVGDNYF
cdr3_length: 15
j_call: TRBJ2-7
v_call: TRBV10-1

cdr3_aa: CASSPRGGQGTQSF
cdr3_length: 14
j_call: TRBJ2-5
v_call: TRBV7-9

cdr3_aa: CASSPKYSYEQYF
cdr3_length: 13
j_call: TRBJ2-7
v_call: TRBV11-1

cdr3_aa: CASSSSRRNEQYF
cdr3_length: 13
j_call: TRBJ2-7
v_call: TRBV7-2

cdr3_aa: CASRSRRTGTYGLTF
cdr3_length: 15
j_call: TRBJ1-2
v_call: TRBV6-1

cdr3_aa: CASSWGRGLDGYTF
cdr3_length: 14
j_call: TRBJ1-2
v_call: TRBV12-3/TRBV12-4

cdr3_aa: CASRRDTNEQFF
cdr3_length: 12
j_call: .
v_call: TRBV11-3

cdr3_aa: CASSYHQASYEQYF
cdr3_length: 14
j_call: TRBJ2-7
v_call: TRBV6-5

cdr3_aa: CARRGLGVPYEQFF
cdr3_length: 14
j_call: TRBJ2-1
v_call: TRBV6-1

cdr3_aa: CASSLEGQNTDTQYF
cdr3_length: 15
j_call: TRBJ2-3
v_call: TRBV12-3/TRBV12-4

cdr3_aa: CATRQSYTWWSYEQFF
cdr3_length: 16
j_call: .
v_call: TRBV19

cdr3_aa: CASTLSPNSYNEQFF
cdr3_length: 15
j_call: TRBJ2-1
v_call: TRBV7-3

cdr3_aa: CASSHGEDTQYF
cdr3_length: 12
j_call: TRBJ2-3
v_call: TRBV7-2

cdr3_aa: CASSYGLGEQYF
cdr3_length: 12
j_call: TRBJ2-7
v_call: TRBV28

cdr3_aa: CAISPGRASDLYF
cdr3_length: 13
j_call: TRBJ2-7
v_call: TRBV4-2

cdr3_aa: CASSQRTGVNYEQYF
cdr3_length: 15
j_call: TRBJ2-7
v_call: TRBV7-8